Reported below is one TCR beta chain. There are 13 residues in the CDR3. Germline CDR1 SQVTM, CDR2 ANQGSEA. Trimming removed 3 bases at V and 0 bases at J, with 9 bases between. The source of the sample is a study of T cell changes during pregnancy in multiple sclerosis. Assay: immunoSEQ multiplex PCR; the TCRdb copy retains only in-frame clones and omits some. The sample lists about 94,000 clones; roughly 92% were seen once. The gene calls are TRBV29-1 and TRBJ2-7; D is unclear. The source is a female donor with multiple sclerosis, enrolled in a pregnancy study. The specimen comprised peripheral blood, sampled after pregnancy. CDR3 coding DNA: TGCAGCGTTGACACCGGAGACTCCTACGAGCAGTACTTC. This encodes CSVDTGDSYEQYF.